This T cell receptor (beta chain) appears in the sequencing data of a study of vaccination effects on CD4 cells after COVID-19. The V gene's germline CDR1 is SGHTA and CDR2 FQGNSA. CDR3 length: 15 residues. V lost 6 bases, J lost 8 bases, and 19 bases lay in between. This clone was seen only a few times. Its target is not known. Subsequent to a culture period of approximately 11 days, CD4+ T cells were isolated. Participants completed two doses of the BNT162b2 or mRNA-1273 vaccine. Vaccine recipients lacked prior SARS-CoV-2 infection and had negative nucleocapsid antibodies. It was on days 3 and 7 that half the medium was replaced with IL-2 medium. Findings and caveats of the study: Early timepoints after infection were absent, and convalescent patients were few in the study. There was marked clonal contraction among infection- and vaccine-induced clones late after vaccination.

The protocol was immunoSEQ multiplex PCR, while the TCRdb copy is restricted to in-frame clones and leaves out a portion. The sample lists tens of thousands of clones; around 70% were seen once. The TCR was taken from a human donor who received a COVID-19 vaccine. The chain recombines TRBV7-2 with TRBJ1-4; D may be TRBD1 (5 bases). The sequencing here drew on CD4+ T cells from PBMCs cultured without peptide, taken after COVID-19 vaccination. In DNA form, the CDR3 reads TGTGCCAGCAGAATCAGAGGGCAGGGAGGGGAAAAACTGTTTTTT. It translates to CASRIRGQGGEKLFF.